The subject of this entry is one T cell receptor beta chain. This clonotype was seen more than once but under ten times. This clone's antigen is unknown. No base quality information exists; no much larger clone differs at one position. Trimming removed 1 base from V and 5 bases from J, leaving 12 bases between the germline ends. The germline V gene (reference sequence) yields SGHAT for CDR1 and FQDESV for CDR2. From the cysteine up to the phenylalanine, the CDR3 has a length of 15 residues. The entry retains the CDR3 DNA only, 45 bases that are in frame from base 1. These data are taken from a study of T cell repertoires in cytomegalovirus infection (dated by TCRdb to the late 2010s). For the wider study: Because public TCR beta signatures pointed to carriage of CMV infection together with the matching HLA type, the HLA type of each donor mattered for the analysis.

TCRdb names Illumina HiSeq 1500 as the instrument used. Starting from the raw public reads, TCRdb applied fastp trimming at Q25, assembled clones with MiXCR and retained in-frame beta chains. Every distinct CDR3 protein forms one entry, paired with its most common genes and DNA. The sample profile shows 250,000 to 350,000 distinct CDR3 sequences; roughly a quarter of them were found once. The top ten constitute about 15% of the sample. Broader findings and caveats from the paper: In both this cohort and an independent approximately 370-donor cohort, the cumulative frequency of public TCR beta family members distinguished carriers of CMV infection plus the relevant HLA type. The ex vivo response was dominated by HLA-C-restricted CMV-specific TCR beta clonotypes, which also provided the single most frequent clonotype in two of eight donors.

This TCR derives from a human donor in good health (CMV status not recorded). Some clones in this sample may be carry-over from other donors' samples. This chain is built from TRBV11-1 and TRBJ2-1; confidence is insufficient to name the D gene. Sequencing was performed on PBMCs. The CDR3 amino acid sequence is: CASSLDGVGHNEQFF. The DNA is as follows: TGTGCCAGCAGCTTAGATGGTGTAGGGCACAATGAGCAGTTCTTC.